The 18 T cell receptor beta chains given below trace back to one sample, sequenced in a study of post-analysis software for immune sequencing data. Study conclusions and caveats: Included in a set of roughly five TRBV segments more frequent in patients than controls were TRBV5-6, TRBV5-1 and TRBV20-1.

Their recognized antigens are unknown. Included in the TCR beta cDNA libraries were unique molecular identifiers. In TCRdb, the PCR reads were re-called with MiXCR into one record per CDR3 protein. The sample carries about 760,000 distinct CDR3 sequences, less than 35% recorded once. The sequenced sample was blood. Receptors originate from a girl aged 10-17 years with multiple sclerosis.

The chain carries TRBV7-2 and TRBJ2-3; D uncertain. The length of the CDR3 is 13 residues. V was shortened by 5 bases and J by 4 bases, with 10 bases between the two germline ends. From germline, CDR1 is SGHTA and CDR2 FQGNSA. The DNA of the CDR3 is TGTGCCAGCAGCCGACTCGACCCAGATACGCAGTATTTT. It specifies CASSRLDPDTQYF.

In its sample, this clonotype was seen a few times. The V call is TRBV3-1, the J call TRBJ2-5; D not certain. Germline CDR1 LGHDT, CDR2 YNNKEL (reference sequence). CDR3 length: 12 residues. V shed 8 bases and J shed 5 bases, with 12 bases lying between them. CDR3 in DNA: TGTGCCAGCTGCAGACACGGCGAGACCCAGTACTTC. This translates into CASCRHGETQYF.

This clonotype was found a few times. The chain employs TRBV29-1 and TRBJ1-5; D might be TRBD1 (6 bases). CDR3 length: 13 amino acids. V was clipped by 3 bases and J by 3 bases, with 9 bases between them. CDR1 SQVTM and CDR2 ANQGSEA come from the germline V gene. The CDR3 spells CSVDTGTNQPQHF. The CDR3 nucleotides are TGCAGCGTTGACACAGGGACCAATCAGCCCCAGCATTTT.

This clonotype was seen only a few times. This chain connects TRBV18 to TRBJ2-3, with 7 bases identical to TRBD2. This CDR3 is built from 15 residues. After removal of 5 bases from V and 1 base from J, the junction contained 6 bases not matched to a gene. Germline lookup yields CDR1 KGHSH and CDR2 LQKENI. In DNA, the CDR3 is TGTGCCAGCTCAGAAGGCGGGAGTGGCACAGATACGCAGTATTTT. This translates into CASSEGGSGTDTQYF.

The chain is built from TRBV28 and TRBJ1-2; D possibly corresponds to TRBD1 (5 bases). V was clipped by 4 bases and J by 4 bases, with 19 bases between them. The CDR3 sequence is 16 residues long. Germline V gives CDR1 MDHEN, CDR2 SYDVKM. CDR3 sequence reads: CASSSPGDEEFYGYTF. CDR3 coding DNA: TGTGCCAGCAGTTCCCCCGGGGACGAGGAATTCTATGGCTACACCTTC.

The chain links TRBV7-2 to TRBJ2-6; D gene uncertain. This CDR3 is 13 amino acids long. Trimming took off 5 bases at V and 10 bases at J, with 12 bases between the two ends. Germline V CDR1 and CDR2: SGHTA, FQGNSA. The CDR3 coding sequence is TGTGCCAGCAGCGCTGACGTAGTAAACGTCCTGACTTTC. Amino acid sequence: CASSADVVNVLTF.

The chain joins TRBV7-2 to TRBJ2-2; D remains ambiguous. From germline, CDR1 is SGHTA and CDR2 FQGNSA. The CDR3 is 14 residues long. The V gene lost 5 bases and the J gene lost 0 bases, with 7 bases spanning the gap. The CDR3 loop is CASSPPSNTGELFF. CDR3 nucleotide sequence: TGTGCCAGCAGCCCCCCCTCGAACACCGGGGAGCTGTTTTTT.

This clonotype was found a few times. V is TRBV12-3 or TRBV12-4 and J is TRBJ1-1; D call uncertain. The CDR3 contains 17 residues. The V end was cut by 7 bases, the J end by 1 base, with 22 bases between. The CDR3 DNA follows: TGTGCCAGCACTCTAGAGAGAAGGATCGCGAGGAACACTGAAGCTTTCTTT. Amino acids: CASTLERRIARNTEAFF.

This clonotype was observed a few times. The chain recombines TRBV20-1 with TRBJ2-5; 8 nucleotides align to TRBD2. CDR1 is DFQATT and CDR2 is SNEGSKA in the germline V gene (reference sequence). The CDR3 has 15 residues. V lost 3 bases, J lost 1 base, and 7 bases stayed unmatched. In DNA, the CDR3 is TGCAGTGCTAGGTTGAGCGGGGGCCGCCAAGAGACCCAGTACTTC. Translated, it gives CSARLSGGRQETQYF.

This rearrangement joins TRBV12-3 or TRBV12-4 to TRBJ1-5, with D possibly TRBD1 on 5 matching bases. This CDR3 spans 14 amino acids. Trimming removed 2 bases at V and 6 bases at J, with 11 bases between. CDR3 sequence reads: CASSLSGVGQPQHF. DNA for the CDR3: TGTGCCAGCAGTTTATCGGGGGTGGGTCAGCCCCAGCATTTT.

This clonotype was picked up a small number of times. This chain connects TRBV3-1 to TRBJ2-5, with D possibly TRBD1 on 5 matching bases. Germline CDR1 reads LGHDT; CDR2 reads YNNKEL (reference sequence). Deletions cut 1 base from V and 5 bases from J, with 17 bases between. This CDR3 has 16 amino acids. The DNA for the CDR3 is TGTGCCAGCAGCCAAGTTATGGGGCACCGACAGGAGACCCAGTACTTC. Amino acid sequence: CASSQVMGHRQETQYF.

This clonotype was detected only a few times. The junction departs from the called germline gene at one end, perhaps through a read error. CDR3 sequence: CAGSLDGQGARDTQYF. In DNA form, the CDR3 reads TGCGCCGGCAGCTTGGACGGTCAGGGGGCCCGAGATACGCAGTATTTT. The V and J genes are TRBV5-1 and TRBJ2-3; 8 bases are a match to TRBD1. CDR1 SGHRS and CDR2 YFSETQ come from the germline V gene. CDR3 size: 16 residues. The full variable domain, its missing parts supplied by reference TRBV5-1 and TRBJ2-3, is KAGVTQTPRYLIKTRGQQVTLSCSPISGHRSVSWYQQTPGQGLQFLFEYFSETQRNKGNFPGRFSGRQFSNSRSEMNVSTLELGDSALYLCAGSLDGQGARDTQYFGPGTRLTVL.

The chain links TRBV6-2 or TRBV6-3 to TRBJ1-1, with D hard to call. V was pared by 7 bases and J by 8 bases, with 17 bases between. This CDR3 is built from 13 residues. Germline V lookup: CDR1 MNHEY, CDR2 SVGEGT. CDR3 DNA: TGTGCCAGCACCTCCTCGAGGGTGTACGAAGCTTTCTTT. Amino acids: CASTSSRVYEAFF.

The rearrangement joins TRBV6-6 to TRBJ2-1, with D possibly being TRBD2 (6 bases). The CDR3 is 15 residues long. CDR1 is MNHNY, CDR2 SVGAGI, per germline (reference sequence). Trimming shortened V by 2 bases and J by 4 bases, and 12 bases separated the two germline ends. CDR3 sequence (DNA): TGTGCCAGCAGTTACGGGGGGACTCTATACAATGAGCAGTTCTTC. Protein product: CASSYGGTLYNEQFF.

The CDR3 is CASSEDSMGTQYF. CDR3 DNA sequence: TGCGCCAGCAGTGAAGACTCCATGGGGACCCAGTACTTC. The V and J genes are TRBV10-2 and TRBJ2-5, with D unresolved. Trimming removed 3 bases at V and 7 bases at J, with 12 bases between. The CDR3 is 13 residues long. Germline lookup yields CDR1 WSHSY and CDR2 SAAADI.

A few counts support this clonotype. This chain uses TRBV10-3 with TRBJ2-5; D not resolved. The germline gives CDR1 ENHRY, CDR2 SYGVKD. The V and J ends lost 2 bases and 1 base respectively, with 14 bases between them. The CDR3 runs to 16 residues. The DNA of the CDR3 is TGTGCCATCAGTGAGCGGGCGGTTGGCATCCAAGAGACCCAGTACTTC. Translation gives CAISERAVGIQETQYF.

The chain employs TRBV28 and TRBJ2-7; the match to TRBD1 covers 9 bases. With V trimmed by 5 bases and J by 6 bases, 8 bases remained unmatched. CDR1 and CDR2 from the germline V gene are MDHEN and SYDVKM. The CDR3 consists of 14 residues. The CDR3 bases are TGTGCCAGCAGTATGACCGGGACAGGGCTCGAGCAGTACTTC. It specifies CASSMTGTGLEQYF.

The chain links TRBV28 to TRBJ2-1; TRBD2 agrees at 8 bases. V lost 6 bases and J lost 0; bases outside the gene matches: 7. The CDR3 totals 16 residues. In germline, CDR1 is MDHEN, CDR2 SYDVKM. CDR3 loop: CASRRGAGGSYNEQFF. CDR3 sequence (DNA): TGTGCCAGCAGACGTGGGGCGGGAGGCTCCTACAATGAGCAGTTCTTC.